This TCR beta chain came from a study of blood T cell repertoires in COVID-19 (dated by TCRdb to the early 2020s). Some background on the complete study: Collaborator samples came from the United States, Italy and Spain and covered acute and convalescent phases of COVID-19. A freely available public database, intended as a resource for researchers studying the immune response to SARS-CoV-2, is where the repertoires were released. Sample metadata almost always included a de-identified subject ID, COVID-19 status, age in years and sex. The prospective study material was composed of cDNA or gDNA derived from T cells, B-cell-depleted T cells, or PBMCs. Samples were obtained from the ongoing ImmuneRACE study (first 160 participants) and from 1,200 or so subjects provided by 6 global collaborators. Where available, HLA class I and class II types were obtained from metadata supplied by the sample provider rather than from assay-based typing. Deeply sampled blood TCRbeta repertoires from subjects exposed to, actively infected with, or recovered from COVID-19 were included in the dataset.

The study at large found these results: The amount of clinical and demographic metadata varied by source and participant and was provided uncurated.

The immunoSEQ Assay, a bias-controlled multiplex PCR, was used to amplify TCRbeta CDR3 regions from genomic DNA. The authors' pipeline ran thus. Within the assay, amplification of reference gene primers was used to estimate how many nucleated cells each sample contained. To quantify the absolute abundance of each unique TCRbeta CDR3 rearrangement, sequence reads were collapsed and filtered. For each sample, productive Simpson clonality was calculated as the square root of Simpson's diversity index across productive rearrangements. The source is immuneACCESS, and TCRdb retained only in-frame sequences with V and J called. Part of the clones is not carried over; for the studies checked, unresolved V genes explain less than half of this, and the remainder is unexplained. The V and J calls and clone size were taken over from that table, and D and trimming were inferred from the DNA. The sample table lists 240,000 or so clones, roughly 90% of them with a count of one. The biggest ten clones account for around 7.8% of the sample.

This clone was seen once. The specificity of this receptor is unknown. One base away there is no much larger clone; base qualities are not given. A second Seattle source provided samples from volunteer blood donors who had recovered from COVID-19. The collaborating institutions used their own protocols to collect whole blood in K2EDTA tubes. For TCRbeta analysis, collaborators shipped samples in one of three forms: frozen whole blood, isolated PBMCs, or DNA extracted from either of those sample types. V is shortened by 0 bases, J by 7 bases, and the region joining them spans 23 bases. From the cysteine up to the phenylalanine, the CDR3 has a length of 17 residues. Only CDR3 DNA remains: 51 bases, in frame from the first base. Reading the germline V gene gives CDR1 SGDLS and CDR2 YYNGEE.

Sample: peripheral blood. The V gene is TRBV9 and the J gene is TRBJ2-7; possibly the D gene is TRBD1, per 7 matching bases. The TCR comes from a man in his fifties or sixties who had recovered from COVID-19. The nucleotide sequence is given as TGTGCCAGCAGCGTAGCAGGGGGGACACGGTTTATGAGTGAGCAGTACTTC. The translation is CASSVAGGTRFMSEQYF.